This T cell receptor (beta chain) was observed in a study of CD4+ T cells in melanoma. Whole-study results and caveats: CD8+ T cell, macrophage and B cell function reportedly correlated with neoantigen-specific CD4+ T cells. In melanoma, neoantigen-specific CD4+ T cells reportedly differed in differentiation state.

As regards this clone: Its cognate antigen is unknown.

V was shortened by 1 base and J by 0 bases, with 8 bases between the two germline ends. The CDR3 has 15 amino acids. Germline V gene sequence: CDR1 SGDLS, CDR2 YYNGEE. Measured with immunoSEQ multiplex PCR; TCRdb has only the in-frame clones, and not every one. In the table there are over 100,000 clones, 92% of which are singletons. This clonotype originated in a human donor with melanoma. The rearrangement joins TRBV9 to TRBJ1-5; D gene uncertain. Sequencing used peripheral blood. The CDR3: CASSVLPYSNQPQHF. The CDR3 DNA reads as TGTGCCAGCAGCGTATTGCCCTATAGCAATCAGCCCCAGCATTTT.